The 25 T cell receptor beta chains given below trace back to one sample, sequenced in a study of T cells after yellow fever vaccination. TCRdb reprocessed the 5' RACE reads with MiXCR, giving one entry per CDR3 protein. Among under 200,000 distinct CDR3 sequences listed, more than 5.5% were seen once. Sequenced here: CD4+ T cells sorted from PBMCs, sampled 5 to 6 days after the first yellow fever vaccination. Receptors originate from a man younger than 35 who received the YFV17D yellow fever vaccine.

In its sample, this clonotype was seen many times. The chain couples TRBV29-1 to TRBJ2-3; D perhaps matches TRBD1 (6 bases). The CDR3 extends over 14 amino acids. The germline V and J ends were trimmed by 4 bases and 0 bases, with 11 bases remaining between them. Germline V gives CDR1 SQVTM, CDR2 ANQGSEA. CDR3 sequence (DNA): TGCAGCGTTGTGGCAGGGGAAAGCACAGATACGCAGTATTTT. Its translation is CSVVAGESTDTQYF.

This sequence joins TRBV6-5 and TRBJ2-2; TRBD1 matches 7 bases. The CDR3 has 15 residues. Germline CDR1 reads MNHEY; CDR2 reads SVGAGI. V was clipped by 4 bases and J by 0 bases; unmatched bases: 2. CDR3 nucleotide sequence: TGTGCCAGCAGTTTGGACAGGCCGAACACCGGGGAGCTGTTTTTT. It yields the protein CASSLDRPNTGELFF.

Comments on this clonotype: One end of the junction fails to match germline, which may point to a read error. The V call is TRBV7-7, the J call TRBJ2-5; D is perhaps TRBD2 (7 bases). CDR1 and CDR2 from the germline V gene are SSHAT and FNYEAQ (reference sequence). CDR3 length: 13 amino acids. The CDR3 DNA follows: TGTGCTAGCAGCATAGAGGGGGGGGAGACCCAGTACTTC. Translation: CASSIEGGETQYF.

This clonotype was seen at least ten times. The chain links TRBV11-2 to TRBJ2-2; D is uncertain. The V and J ends lost 7 bases and 6 bases respectively, with 12 bases between them. CDR1 is SGHAT and CDR2 is FQNNGV in the germline V gene. CDR3 length: 13 residues. CDR3 amino acids: CASTSLTAGELFF. The CDR3 bases are TGTGCCAGCACCTCCTTAACAGCCGGGGAGCTGTTTTTT. Full variable domain (remainder filled in from reference TRBV11-2 and TRBJ2-2): EAGVAQSPRYKIIEKRQSVAFWCNPISGHATLYWYQQILGQGPKLLIQFQNNGVVDDSQLPKDRFSAERLKGVDSTLKIQPAKLEDSAVYLCASTSLTAGELFFGEGSRLTVL.

V and J are TRBV9 and TRBJ2-7; D assignment may be TRBD1 or TRBD2 (7 bases each). Germline CDR1 SGDLS, CDR2 YYNGEE. This CDR3 spans 14 amino acids. The V gene lost 0 bases and the J gene lost 4 bases, with 11 bases spanning the gap. DNA for the CDR3: TGTGCCAGCAGCGTAGGGGAGGGGGCATACGAGCAGTACTTC. Amino acids: CASSVGEGAYEQYF.

In its sample, this clonotype was seen a few times. The chain recombines TRBV6-1 with TRBJ1-3; unclear D gene. Germline loops: CDR1 MNHNS, CDR2 SASEGT. This CDR3 has 14 residues. V was pared by 3 bases and J by 4 bases, with 10 bases between. The CDR3, as DNA: TGTGCCAGCAGTGAGTTGAACAGCGGAAACACCATATATTTT. As protein: CASSELNSGNTIYF.

This clonotype was detected a few times. The V gene is TRBV6-2 or TRBV6-3, the J gene TRBJ1-5, with a possible D match to TRBD1 (5 bases). V dropped 6 bases and J dropped 0 bases, with 6 bases sitting between them. The CDR3 totals 13 residues. CDR1 is MNHEY, CDR2 SVGEGT, per germline. The CDR3 protein is CASRDNSNQPQHF. CDR3 nucleotides: TGTGCCAGCAGGGACAATAGCAATCAGCCCCAGCATTTT.

This clonotype has more than one count but fewer than ten. J is TRBJ1-5 and V is TRBV5-1; TRBD1 might be the D (6 bases). There are 18 residues in the CDR3. The germline gives CDR1 SGHRS, CDR2 YFSETQ. V shed 0 bases and J shed 1 base, with 17 bases lying between them. CDR3 region: CASSLAPTGPASNQPQHF. CDR3 bases: TGCGCCAGCAGCTTGGCCCCGACAGGACCGGCGAGCAATCAGCCCCAGCATTTT.

This clonotype occurred once. Since a much larger clone is just one base distant, this may be a read error. The genes are TRBV11-1 and TRBJ2-3; weak D call: TRBD1 (8 bases). Germline V CDR1 and CDR2: SGHAT, FQDESV (reference sequence). CDR3 length: 21 amino acids. The ends were cut back, 5 bases at V and 4 bases at J, with 34 bases in the middle. CDR3 protein: CASSPTGGRGRNPSRADTQYF. The CDR3 DNA reads as TGTGCCAGCAGCCCTACGGGGGGCAGGGGGCGGAATCCCAGTAGGGCAGATACGCAGTATTTT.

This clonotype appeared many times. CDR3 sequence reads: CASSLAYGYEQFF. Here the CDR3 DNA reads TGTGCCAGCAGCTTAGCGTACGGGTATGAGCAGTTCTTC. This rearrangement joins TRBV7-2 to TRBJ2-1; D is ambiguous. Deletions cut 0 bases from V and 8 bases from J, with 8 bases between. The CDR3 extends over 13 amino acids. CDR1 and CDR2 from the germline V gene are SGHTA and FQGNSA. The full variable domain, with the rest looked up from reference TRBV7-2 and TRBJ2-1, is GAGVSQSPSNKVTEKGKDVELRCDPISGHTALYWYRQSLGQGLEFLIYFQGNSAPDKSGLPSDRFSAERTGGSVSTLTIQRTQQEDSAVYLCASSLAYGYEQFFGPGTRLTVL.

This clonotype has at least ten counts. J is TRBJ2-5 and V is TRBV14; no clear D. This CDR3 contains 16 residues. Trimming stripped 4 bases from V and 3 bases from J, with 18 bases between. Looked up from germline, CDR1 is SGHDN and CDR2 is FVKESK. The CDR3 loop is CASSPGVSSDEETQYF. CDR3 sequence (DNA): TGTGCCAGCAGCCCTGGGGTTTCGTCGGATGAAGAGACCCAGTACTTC.

This clonotype was recorded at least ten times. This chain uses TRBV5-1 with TRBJ2-3; no definite D call. V lost 0 bases to trimming and J lost 6 bases, with 8 bases between them. CDR3 length equals 13 residues. Germline CDR1 SGHRS, CDR2 YFSETQ. The CDR3 DNA is TGCGCCAGCAGCTTGGCTCGGACGGATACGCAGTATTTT. This codes for CASSLARTDTQYF. Together with reference TRBV5-1 and TRBJ2-3, the CDR3 gives the full variable domain: KAGVTQTPRYLIKTRGQQVTLSCSPISGHRSVSWYQQTPGQGLQFLFEYFSETQRNKGNFPGRFSGRQFSNSRSEMNVSTLELGDSALYLCASSLARTDTQYFGPGTRLTVL.

This sequence joins TRBV28 and TRBJ1-5, with 7 bases fitting TRBD1. Germline CDR1 is MDHEN and CDR2 is SYDVKM. There are 20 residues in the CDR3. The trim removed 10 bases at V and 3 bases at J, leaving 27 bases unmatched. The CDR3 DNA reads TGTGCCATCGGCCCCGGGCCCCCCAGCCGGGACAGCAATATCAATCAGCCCCAGCATTTT. It encodes CAIGPGPPSRDSNINQPQHF.

This clonotype was seen many times. The chain is built from TRBV20-1 and TRBJ2-1; TRBD2 agrees at 8 bases. The CDR3 is made up of 15 amino acids. CDR1 and CDR2 from the germline V gene are DFQATT and SNEGSKA (reference sequence). The J segment lost 5 bases and the V segment lost 0 bases, leaving 6 bases of the junction unmatched. Here the CDR3 reads CSAREIRGGDNEQFF. The CDR3 DNA reads TGCAGTGCTAGAGAGATCCGGGGGGGGGACAATGAGCAGTTCTTC.

This clonotype was detected a few times. The chain has TRBV20-1 and TRBJ2-5; TRBD2 matches at 14 bases. This CDR3 region has 13 residues. After removal of 6 bases from V and 7 bases from J, the junction contained 4 bases not matched to a gene. The germline V gene encodes CDR1 DFQATT and CDR2 SNEGSKA (reference sequence). CDR3 DNA: TGCAGTGCCGGGACTAGCGGGGGAGGGACCCAGTACTTC. Protein sequence: CSAGTSGGGTQYF.

This clonotype has at least ten counts. The chain has TRBV3-1 and TRBJ1-1; the D gene is possibly TRBD1 (6 bases). The germline V gene encodes CDR1 LGHDT and CDR2 YNNKEL (reference sequence). With 0 bases removed from V and 7 bases from J, the gap between germline ends came to 9 bases. The CDR3 runs 13 residues. The CDR3 DNA reads TGTGCCAGCAGCCAAGACGACAGGTATGAAGCTTTCTTT. Its translation is CASSQDDRYEAFF.

This clonotype occurred a few times. The V gene is TRBV18, the J gene TRBJ1-1; D unclear. The germline V gene encodes CDR1 KGHSH and CDR2 LQKENI. The CDR3 covers 13 residues. With 1 base removed from V and 5 bases from J, the gap between germline ends came to 8 bases. The CDR3 is CASSPLEETEAFF. The CDR3 bases are TGTGCCAGCTCACCACTTGAGGAGACTGAAGCTTTCTTT.

This clonotype has at least ten counts. The chain uses TRBV13 and TRBJ1-6; D is unclear. CDR1 is PRHDT, CDR2 FYEKMQ, per germline (reference sequence). The CDR3 runs to 14 residues. Trimming pared 0 bases from V and 6 bases from J, leaving 6 bases between. This CDR3 is CASSLGRFNSPLHF. CDR3 coding DNA: TGTGCCAGCAGCTTAGGCAGGTTTAATTCACCCCTCCACTTT.

This clonotype was picked up many times. The chain is built from TRBV5-1 and TRBJ2-5; no definite D call. The length of the CDR3 is 14 residues. Germline V CDR1 and CDR2: SGHRS, YFSETQ. Trimming took 4 bases from V and 1 from J, leaving 11 bases between them. The CDR3 DNA follows: TGCGCCAGCAGCGCCCGTAGCATCCAAGAGACCCAGTACTTC. Amino acids: CASSARSIQETQYF.

This clonotype was counted many times. The chain combines TRBV28 with TRBJ2-3; D ambiguous. The CDR3 is 13 amino acids. Per germline, CDR1 MDHEN and CDR2 SYDVKM. Deletions cut 7 bases from V and 2 bases from J, with 10 bases between. CDR3 amino acids: CASNSGDTDTQYF. DNA for the CDR3: TGTGCCAGCAATAGTGGGGACACAGATACGCAGTATTTT.

This clonotype has ten or more counts. The chain recombines TRBV10-3 with TRBJ2-7; TRBD1 matches at 7 bases. CDR3 size: 12 residues. Looked up from germline, CDR1 is ENHRY and CDR2 is SYGVKD. With 11 bases clipped from V and 0 bases from J, the junction kept 4 bases outside the gene matches. The CDR3 bases are TGTGCCTCATCAGGGGGCTCCTACGAGCAGTACGTC. As protein: CASSGGSYEQYV.

The table lists this clonotype with many counts. The chain joins TRBV10-3 to TRBJ2-1, with D possibly matching TRBD1 (6 bases). Germline V lookup: CDR1 ENHRY, CDR2 SYGVKD. Between the trimmed V and J ends, which lost 5 bases and 7 bases, there was a span of 15 bases. The CDR3 runs to 14 residues. CDR3: CAISTGYRGNEQFF. CDR3 coding DNA: TGTGCCATCAGTACAGGGTATCGAGGGAATGAGCAGTTCTTC.

This clonotype was seen only a few times. This CDR3 reads CASSLAPQREQFF. CDR3 nucleotide sequence: TGTGCCAGCAGCTTAGCACCGCAAAGGGAGCAGTTCTTC. The gene calls are TRBV11-3 and TRBJ2-1; D is ambiguous. Trimming took off 1 base at V and 10 bases at J, with 11 bases between the two ends. This CDR3 spans 13 amino acids. Per the germline V gene, CDR1 is SGHNT and CDR2 is YENEEA.

This clonotype was seen ten or more times. The chain is built from TRBV2 and TRBJ2-7; 7 nucleotides align to TRBD1. The V and J ends lost 4 bases and 9 bases, in that order; junction bases with no gene match: 3. There are 11 residues in the CDR3. Germline values: CDR1 SNHLY, CDR2 FYNNEI. The CDR3 spells CASSGTGVQYF. Written as DNA, the CDR3 is TGTGCCAGCAGTGGGACAGGTGTGCAGTACTTC.

This clonotype was seen only a few times. This chain uses TRBV7-2 with TRBJ2-3; D may be TRBD2 (6 bases). Trimming removed 2 bases from V and 3 bases from J, with 15 bases in between. Germline V lookup: CDR1 SGHTA, CDR2 FQGNSA. CDR3 length: 16 amino acids. The CDR3 region has the DNA TGTGCCAGCAGCTTAAGGAGCGGGTCGGGAACAGATACGCAGTATTTT. Amino acid sequence: CASSLRSGSGTDTQYF. The full variable domain, its missing parts supplied by reference TRBV7-2 and TRBJ2-3, is GAGVSQSPSNKVTEKGKDVELRCDPISGHTALYWYRQSLGQGLEFLIYFQGNSAPDKSGLPSDRFSAERTGGSVSTLTIQRTQQEDSAVYLCASSLRSGSGTDTQYFGPGTRLTVL.